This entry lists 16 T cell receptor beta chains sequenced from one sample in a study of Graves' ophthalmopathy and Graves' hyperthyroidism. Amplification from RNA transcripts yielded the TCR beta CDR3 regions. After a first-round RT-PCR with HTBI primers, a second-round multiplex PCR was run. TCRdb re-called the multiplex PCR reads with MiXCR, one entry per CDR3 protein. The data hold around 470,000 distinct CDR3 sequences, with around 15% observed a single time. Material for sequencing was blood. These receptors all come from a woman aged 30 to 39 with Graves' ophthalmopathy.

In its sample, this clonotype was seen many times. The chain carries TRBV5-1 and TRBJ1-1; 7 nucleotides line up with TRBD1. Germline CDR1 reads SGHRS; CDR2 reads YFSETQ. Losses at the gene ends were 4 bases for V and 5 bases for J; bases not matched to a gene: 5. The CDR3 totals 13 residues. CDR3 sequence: CASSENRGTEAFF. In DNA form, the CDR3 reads TGCGCCAGCAGCGAGAACAGGGGAACTGAAGCTTTCTTT.

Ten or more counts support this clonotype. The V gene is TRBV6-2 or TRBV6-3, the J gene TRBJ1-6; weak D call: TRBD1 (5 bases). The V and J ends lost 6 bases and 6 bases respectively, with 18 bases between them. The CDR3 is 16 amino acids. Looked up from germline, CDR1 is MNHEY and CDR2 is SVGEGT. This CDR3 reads CASSPPGRRLNSPLHF. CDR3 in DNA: TGTGCCAGCAGCCCTCCGGGACGGCGACTTAATTCACCCCTCCACTTT.

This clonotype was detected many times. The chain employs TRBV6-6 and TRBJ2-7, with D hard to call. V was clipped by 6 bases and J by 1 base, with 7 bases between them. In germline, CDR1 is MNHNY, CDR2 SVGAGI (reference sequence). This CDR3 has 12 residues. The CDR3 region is CASRRVSYEQYF. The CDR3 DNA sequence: TGTGCCAGCAGAAGGGTTTCCTACGAGCAGTACTTC.

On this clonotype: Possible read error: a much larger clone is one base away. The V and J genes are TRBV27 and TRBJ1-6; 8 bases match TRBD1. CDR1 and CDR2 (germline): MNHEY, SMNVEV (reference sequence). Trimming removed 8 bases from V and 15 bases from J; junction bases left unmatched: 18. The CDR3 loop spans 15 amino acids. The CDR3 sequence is CASGAAWDRLSDLHF. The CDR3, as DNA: TGTGCCAGCGGTGCTGCTTGGGACAGGCTGTCGGACCTCCACTTT.

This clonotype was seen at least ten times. The CDR3 coding sequence is TGTGCCAGTAGTATTCGCGGCAGGGCCGAGACCCAGTACTTC. As protein: CASSIRGRAETQYF. The V and J genes are TRBV19 and TRBJ2-5; maybe TRBD1 (5 bases). The germline V gene has CDR1 LNHDA and CDR2 SQIVND (reference sequence). Deletions cut 3 bases from V and 5 bases from J, with 13 bases between. The CDR3 sequence is 14 residues long.

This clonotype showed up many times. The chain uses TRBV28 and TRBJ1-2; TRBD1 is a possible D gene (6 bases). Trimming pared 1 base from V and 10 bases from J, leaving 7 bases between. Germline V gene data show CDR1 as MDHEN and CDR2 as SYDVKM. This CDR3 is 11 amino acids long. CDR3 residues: CASSLSGAYTF. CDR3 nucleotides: TGTGCCAGCAGTTTATCGGGGGCCTACACCTTC.

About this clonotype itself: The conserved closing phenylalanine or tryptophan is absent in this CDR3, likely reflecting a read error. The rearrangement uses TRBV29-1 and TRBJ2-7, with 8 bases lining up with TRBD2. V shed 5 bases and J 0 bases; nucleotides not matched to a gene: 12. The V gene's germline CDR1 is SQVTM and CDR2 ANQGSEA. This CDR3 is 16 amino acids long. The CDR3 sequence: CSVNFGGDAPSYEQYY. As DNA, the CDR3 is TGCAGCGTTAACTTCGGGGGGGACGCGCCCTCCTACGAGCAGTACTAC.

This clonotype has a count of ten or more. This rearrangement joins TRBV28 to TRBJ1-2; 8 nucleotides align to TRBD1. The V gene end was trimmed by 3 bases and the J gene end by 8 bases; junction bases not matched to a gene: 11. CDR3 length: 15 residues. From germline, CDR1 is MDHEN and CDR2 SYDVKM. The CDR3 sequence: CASSLGRGRLAGYTF. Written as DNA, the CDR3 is TGTGCCAGCAGTTTGGGCAGGGGGCGCTTGGCGGGCTACACCTTC.

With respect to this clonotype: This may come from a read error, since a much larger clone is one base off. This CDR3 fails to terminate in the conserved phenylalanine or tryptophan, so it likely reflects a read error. In DNA form, the CDR3 reads TGTGCCAGTACTCGGGGAAGTTATAGCAATCAGCCCCAGCATTAT. Translated, it gives CASTRGSYSNQPQHY. V is TRBV19 and J is TRBJ1-5; D gene uncertain. The V and J ends lost 7 bases and 0 bases respectively, with 13 bases between them. Germline V CDR1 and CDR2: LNHDA, SQIVND (reference sequence). CDR3 size: 15 residues.

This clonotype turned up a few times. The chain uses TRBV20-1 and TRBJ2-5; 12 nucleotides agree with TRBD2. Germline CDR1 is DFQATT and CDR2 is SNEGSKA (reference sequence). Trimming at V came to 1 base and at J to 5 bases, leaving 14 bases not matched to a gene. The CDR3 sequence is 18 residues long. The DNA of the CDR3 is TGCAGTGCTAGAGCTCGTGCCCGACTAGCGGGAGTGGGGGAGACCCAGTACTTC. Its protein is CSARARARLAGVGETQYF.

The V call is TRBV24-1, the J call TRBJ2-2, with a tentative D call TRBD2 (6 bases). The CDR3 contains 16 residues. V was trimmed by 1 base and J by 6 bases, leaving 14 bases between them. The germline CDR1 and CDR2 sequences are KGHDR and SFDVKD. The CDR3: CATSDFWAGSAGELFF. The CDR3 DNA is TGTGCCACCAGTGATTTCTGGGCCGGGAGCGCCGGGGAGCTGTTTTTT.

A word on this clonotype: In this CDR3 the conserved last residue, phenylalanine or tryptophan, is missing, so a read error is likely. The CDR3 DNA is TGTGCCAGCAGTTACGAGGCCCAAGAGTCCCAGTACTAC. This translates into CASSYEAQESQYY. The chain uses TRBV6-5 and TRBJ2-5; D uncertain. Per germline, CDR1 MNHEY and CDR2 SVGAGI. The CDR3 contains 13 residues.

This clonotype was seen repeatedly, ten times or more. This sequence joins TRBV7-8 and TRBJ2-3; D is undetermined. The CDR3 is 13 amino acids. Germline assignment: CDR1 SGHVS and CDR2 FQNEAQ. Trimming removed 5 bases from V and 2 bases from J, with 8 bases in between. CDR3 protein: CASSPRITDTQYF. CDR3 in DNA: TGTGCCAGCAGCCCGCGAATCACAGATACGCAGTATTTT. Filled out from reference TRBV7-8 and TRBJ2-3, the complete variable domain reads GAGVSQSPRYKVAKRGQDVALRCDPISGHVSLFWYQQALGQGPEFLTYFQNEAQLDKSGLPSDRFFAERPEGSVSTLKIQRTQQEDSAVYLCASSPRITDTQYFGPGTRLTVL.

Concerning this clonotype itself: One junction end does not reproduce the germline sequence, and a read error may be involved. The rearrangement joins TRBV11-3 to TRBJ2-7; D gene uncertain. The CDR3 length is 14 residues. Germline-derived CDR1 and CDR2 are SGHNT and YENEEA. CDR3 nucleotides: TGTGCCAGCAGCTCCCCCGAGATTTCCTGCGAGCAGTACTTC. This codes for CASSSPEISCEQYF.

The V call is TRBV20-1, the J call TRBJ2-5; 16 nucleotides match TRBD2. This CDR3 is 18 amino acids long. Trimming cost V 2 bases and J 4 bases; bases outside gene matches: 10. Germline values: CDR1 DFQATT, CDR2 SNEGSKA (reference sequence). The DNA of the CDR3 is TGCAGTGCTAGAATTTGGGGGACTAGCGGGAGGGGGGTAGAGACCCAGTACTTC. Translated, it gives CSARIWGTSGRGVETQYF.

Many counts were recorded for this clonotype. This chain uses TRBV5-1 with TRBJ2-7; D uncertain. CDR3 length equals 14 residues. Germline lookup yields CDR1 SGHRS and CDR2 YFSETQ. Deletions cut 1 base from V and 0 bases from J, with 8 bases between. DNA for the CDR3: TGCGCCAGCAGCTTGTATGGCCCCTCCTACGAGCAGTACTTC. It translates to CASSLYGPSYEQYF.